The clone carrying this T cell receptor (beta chain) was seen more than once but under ten times. The sample belongs to a study of T cell changes during pregnancy in multiple sclerosis. The table came from immunoSEQ multiplex PCR; TCRdb's copy has only in-frame clones and leaves some out. Among 95,000 to 100,000 clones listed, 91% were seen once. CDR1 is MNHEY, CDR2 SMNVEV, per germline (reference sequence). There are 16 residues in the CDR3. With 5 bases clipped from V and 5 bases from J, the junction kept 10 bases outside the gene matches. The sample here was peripheral blood, taken in the second trimester of pregnancy. The rearrangement links TRBV27 to TRBJ1-4; 8 nucleotides agree with TRBD1. The TCR was taken from a female donor with multiple sclerosis, enrolled in a pregnancy study. The CDR3 loop reads CASSTTFDRGNEKLFF. The CDR3 DNA reads as TGTGCCAGCAGTACAACCTTCGACAGGGGAAATGAAAAACTGTTTTTT. The variable domain in full, with the rest retrieved from reference TRBV27 and TRBJ1-4, is EAQVTQNPRYLITVTGKKLTVTCSQNMNHEYMSWYRQDPGLGLRQIYYSMNVEVTDKGDVPEGYKVSRKEKRNFPLILESPSPNQTSLYFCASSTTFDRGNEKLFFGSGTQLSVL.